This entry lists 29 T cell receptor beta chains sequenced from one sample in a study of T cells in Graves' hyperthyroidism and ophthalmopathy. Amplification targeted TCR beta CDR3 regions from RNA transcripts. Researchers ran a first-round RT-PCR on the TCR CDR3 using the HTBI primer set. Each CDR3 protein is one row after TCRdb ran MiXCR on the multiplex PCR reads. The repertoire includes under 300,000 distinct CDR3 sequences, roughly 13% of them detected once, and 7% to 9.5% sits in the top ten. Sample: blood. These receptor sequences come from a woman in her forties with Graves' hyperthyroidism.

This clonotype was counted a few times. The chain links TRBV2 to TRBJ2-1; 7 bases match TRBD2. The CDR3 runs 14 residues. CDR1 and CDR2 (germline): SNHLY, FYNNEI. The V and J ends lost 3 bases and 4 bases, in that order; junction bases with no gene match: 3. CDR3 region: CASSEVRGYNEQFF. The DNA for the CDR3 is TGTGCCAGCAGTGAGGTGCGGGGGTACAATGAGCAGTTCTTC.

This clonotype was counted many times. The V and J genes are TRBV6-1 and TRBJ2-5; D uncertain. V was shortened by 4 bases and J by 4 bases, with 10 bases between the two germline ends. The CDR3 runs to 13 residues. From germline, CDR1 is MNHNS and CDR2 SASEGT. The CDR3 DNA reads TGTGCCAGCAGTGGCACAGAGCGAGAGACCCAGTACTTC. As protein: CASSGTERETQYF.

This clonotype showed up many times. The chain recombines TRBV2 with TRBJ2-7; possible D gene TRBD2, 6 bases. The CDR3 is 13 amino acids. Per the germline V gene, CDR1 is SNHLY and CDR2 is FYNNEI. V was cut by 7 bases and J by 6 bases, with 16 bases left in between. CDR3 residues: CASKNGLAFEQYF. The CDR3 bases are TGTGCCAGCAAAAACGGGCTAGCGTTCGAGCAGTACTTC.

At least ten counts were recorded for this clonotype. The chain employs TRBV24-1 and TRBJ2-3, with unresolved D. Germline V gene sequence: CDR1 KGHDR, CDR2 SFDVKD. The CDR3 runs 16 residues. V was clipped by 3 bases and J by 0 bases, with 12 bases between them. CDR3 residues: CATSDPTSSSTDTQYF. The CDR3, as DNA: TGTGCCACCAGTGATCCCACCTCGTCTAGCACAGATACGCAGTATTTT.

This clonotype was seen ten or more times. The chain employs TRBV7-9 and TRBJ1-1; 7 bases are a match to TRBD1. V lost 6 bases to trimming and J lost 4 bases; unmatched junction nucleotides: 8. CDR3 size: 14 residues. CDR1 is SEHNR and CDR2 is FQNEAQ in the germline V gene (reference sequence). CDR3 residues: CASRQGRASTEAFF. The CDR3 region has the DNA TGTGCCAGCAGACAGGGGCGGGCGAGCACTGAAGCTTTCTTT.

There are many counts of this clonotype. The J gene is TRBJ2-1, the V gene TRBV2, with 7 bases identical to TRBD1. CDR3 length: 16 amino acids. CDR1 is SNHLY, CDR2 FYNNEI, per germline. Trimming removed 7 bases from V and 4 bases from J; junction bases left unmatched: 13. The CDR3 DNA sequence: TGTGCCAGCAAACTCGCACCGGGACAGAATTACAATGAGCAGTTCTTC. It translates to CASKLAPGQNYNEQFF. The variable domain in full, completed from reference TRBV2 and TRBJ2-1, reads EPEVTQTPSHQVTQMGQEVILRCVPISNHLYFYWYRQILGQKVEFLVSFYNNEISEKSEIFDDQFSVERPDGSNFTLKIRSTKLEDSAMYFCASKLAPGQNYNEQFFGPGTRLTVL.

V usage is TRBV10-3 and J usage is TRBJ1-1; unclear D gene. V shed 8 bases and J shed 0 bases, with 10 bases lying between them. The CDR3 is 13 amino acids. Germline assignment: CDR1 ENHRY and CDR2 SYGVKD. The CDR3 here is CAIRTEMNTEAFF. DNA of the CDR3: TGTGCCATCCGGACCGAGATGAACACTGAAGCTTTCTTT.

This clonotype came up many times. The chain links TRBV25-1 to TRBJ2-3, with 12 bases aligning to TRBD2. The CDR3 is 19 residues long. J gave up 10 bases and V 6 bases, and 23 bases lay outside the gene matches. CDR1 and CDR2 (germline): MGHDK, SYGVNS. As DNA, the CDR3 is TGTGCCAGCAGCAACACTAGGACTAGCGGGGAGAAGGAGCTGCGGGCGCAGTATTTT. This codes for CASSNTRTSGEKELRAQYF.

V usage is TRBV4-1 and J usage is TRBJ2-7; 11 bases line up with TRBD1. This CDR3 spans 16 amino acids. The V and J ends lost 0 bases and 3 bases, in that order; junction bases with no gene match: 4. CDR1 and CDR2 from the germline V gene are MGHRA and YSYEKL. As DNA, the CDR3 is TGCGCCAGCAGCCAAGATTACGGGACAGGGGGCTACGAGCAGTACTTC. This gives the protein CASSQDYGTGGYEQYF.

The V and J genes are TRBV20-1 and TRBJ2-4, with D perhaps TRBD1 (5 bases). V shed 1 base and J shed 13 bases, with 14 bases lying between them. The CDR3 consists of 12 residues. CDR1 is DFQATT, CDR2 SNEGSKA, per germline (reference sequence). CDR3 amino acids: CSARGGRVGQYF. CDR3 bases: TGCAGTGCTAGAGGGGGCAGGGTGGGACAGTACTTC.

The J gene is TRBJ2-2, the V gene TRBV12-3 or TRBV12-4; 11 bases fit TRBD2. The CDR3 is 17 residues long. Trimming removed 4 bases from V and 2 bases from J; junction bases left unmatched: 6. CDR3 amino acids: CASSWKGLAANTGELFF. CDR3 coding DNA: TGTGCCAGCAGTTGGAAGGGACTAGCGGCCAACACCGGGGAGCTGTTTTTT.

This clonotype was observed many times. The V call is TRBV14, the J call TRBJ2-3; D is ambiguous. V gave up 4 bases and J gave up 8 bases, with 10 bases separating them. Looked up from germline, CDR1 is SGHDN and CDR2 is FVKESK. This CDR3 has 12 amino acids. CDR3 sequence (DNA): TGTGCCAGCAGCCCGTCTATAGCTACGCAGTATTTT. It translates to CASSPSIATQYF.

There are many counts of this clonotype. This rearrangement joins TRBV6-1 to TRBJ1-4, with 12 bases lining up with TRBD1. Germline assignment: CDR1 MNHNS and CDR2 SASEGT. V dropped 6 bases and J dropped 3; count of bases not matched to a gene: 8. The CDR3 contains 17 residues. This CDR3 reads CASRTGTGGASNEKLFF. The CDR3, as DNA: TGTGCCAGCAGGACCGGGACAGGGGGCGCATCTAATGAAAAACTGTTTTTT.

This clonotype was seen many times. This chain connects TRBV7-9 to TRBJ2-3; D may be TRBD2 (5 bases). From germline, CDR1 is SEHNR and CDR2 FQNEAQ (reference sequence). Trimming took 5 bases from V and 7 from J, leaving 10 bases between them. CDR3 length equals 12 residues. The CDR3 nucleotides are TGTGCCAGCAGCCCCCCCGGGAATACGCAGTATTTT. As protein: CASSPPGNTQYF.

V usage is TRBV29-1 and J usage is TRBJ2-7; 7 bases fit TRBD1. The trim removed 7 bases at V and 2 bases at J, leaving 8 bases unmatched. The CDR3 is 13 amino acids. Germline V lookup: CDR1 SQVTM, CDR2 ANQGSEA. CDR3 sequence: CSAGQVGTYEQYF. The DNA of the CDR3 is TGCAGCGCCGGACAGGTCGGCACCTACGAGCAGTACTTC.

This clonotype was detected only a few times. The rearrangement uses TRBV5-6 and TRBJ2-2; D remains ambiguous. V was clipped by 1 base and J by 1 base, with 8 bases between them. Looked up from germline, CDR1 is SGHDT and CDR2 is YYEEEE. This CDR3 is built from 15 residues. The CDR3 here is CASSLNSLNTGELFF. The DNA of the CDR3 is TGTGCCAGCAGCTTGAACAGCCTGAACACCGGGGAGCTGTTTTTT.

Concerning this clonotype itself: Being one base from a much bigger clone, this may be a read error. The chain is built from TRBV3-1 and TRBJ2-7, with D possibly being TRBD1 (6 bases). Germline V gives CDR1 LGHDT, CDR2 YNNKEL (reference sequence). The CDR3 totals 15 residues. The CDR3 coding sequence is TGTGCCAGCAGCCAAGCGGAGGACAGTACCTACGATCAGTACTTC. As protein: CASSQAEDSTYDQYF.

This clonotype was detected many times. The chain carries TRBV28 and TRBJ1-4, with 9 positions matching TRBD1. Unmatched junction bases numbered 7, after V lost 8 bases and J lost 3 bases. Germline assignment: CDR1 MDHEN and CDR2 SYDVKM. The CDR3 runs 15 residues. The chain's CDR3 is CASRDRVQSNEKLFF. CDR3 DNA: TGTGCCAGCCGGGACAGGGTCCAGTCTAATGAAAAACTGTTTTTT.

The J gene is TRBJ1-4, the V gene TRBV15; D might be TRBD1 (5 bases). Germline CDR1 LNHNV, CDR2 YYDKDF (reference sequence). V was cut by 1 base and J by 8 bases, with 14 bases left in between. The CDR3 has 15 residues. CDR3 sequence reads: CATSRANQGVEKLFF. CDR3 bases: TGTGCCACCAGCAGAGCCAACCAGGGAGTGGAAAAACTGTTTTTT.

This clonotype was observed a handful of times. A much larger clone lies one base from this, so it may be a read error. This chain's CDR3 is CASSQGGRDGYTF. DNA of the CDR3: TGTGCCAGCAGCCAAGGGGGGAGGGATGGCTACACCTTC. The chain carries TRBV4-2 and TRBJ1-2, with a weak D call TRBD1 (5 bases). V lost 1 base and J 6 bases, leaving 9 bases between the germline ends. Germline V gene data show CDR1 as LGHNA and CDR2 as YNFKEQ. The CDR3 covers 13 residues.

There are many counts of this clonotype. This chain connects TRBV28 to TRBJ2-2, with D possibly matching TRBD2 (6 bases). Germline CDR1 reads MDHEN; CDR2 reads SYDVKM. The CDR3 covers 14 residues. Trimming removed 8 bases at V and 2 bases at J, with 12 bases between. CDR3 DNA sequence: TGTGCCAGCGGGGGACTGTCTAACACCGGGGAGCTGTTTTTT. Encoded protein: CASGGLSNTGELFF.

In its sample, this clonotype was seen many times. The chain is built from TRBV6-2 or TRBV6-3 and TRBJ1-5; D unclear. CDR1 MNHEY and CDR2 SVGEGT come from the germline V gene. Trimming cost V 0 bases and J 6 bases, with 3 bases left between them. The CDR3 is 12 amino acids. The CDR3 sequence is CASSYSVQPQHF. The CDR3 DNA sequence: TGTGCCAGCAGTTACTCTGTTCAGCCCCAGCATTTT.

In DNA, the CDR3 is TGTGCCAGCATGACATCTAGAGGAGAGACCCAGTACTTC. This encodes CASMTSRGETQYF. J is TRBJ2-5 and V is TRBV12-3 or TRBV12-4, with D uncertain. This CDR3 spans 13 amino acids. V was pared by 7 bases and J by 4 bases, with 13 bases between.

This clonotype occurred many times. The rearrangement links TRBV28 to TRBJ1-4; D remains ambiguous. The CDR3 length is 12 residues. V shed 8 bases and J shed 1 base, with 5 bases lying between them. Germline CDR1 and CDR2: MDHEN and SYDVKM. CDR3 DNA: TGTGCCAGCCGGGGAACTAATGAAAAACTGTTTTTT. Its protein product is CASRGTNEKLFF.

As regards this clonotype: This could be a read error, since a much larger clone is one nucleotide away. This chain connects TRBV5-1 to TRBJ2-1, with D perhaps matching TRBD2 (5 bases). This CDR3 region has 15 residues. The germline gives CDR1 SGHRS, CDR2 YFSETQ. The CDR3 loop is CASSLNEGGYDEQFF. Written as DNA, the CDR3 is TGCGCCAGCAGCTTGAACGAGGGCGGCTACGATGAGCAGTTCTTC.

The sample holds a few counts of this clonotype. The chain couples TRBV16 to TRBJ1-3; D unresolved. The V end lost 4 bases, the J end lost 0 bases, and 13 bases lay between the germline ends. This CDR3 is 16 amino acids long. From germline, CDR1 is KGHSY and CDR2 FQNENV. The CDR3 bases are TGTGCCAGCAGCCTGTGGGCAGGACTCTCTGGAAACACCATATATTTT. Translating it yields CASSLWAGLSGNTIYF. The full variable domain, rest sourced from reference TRBV16 and TRBJ1-3, is GEEVAQTPKHLVRGEGQKAKLYCAPIKGHSYVFWYQQVLKNEFKFLISFQNENVFDETGMPKERFSAKCLPNSPCSLEIQATKLEDSAVYFCASSLWAGLSGNTIYFGEGSWLTVV.

This clonotype has a count of ten or more. This chain connects TRBV4-1 to TRBJ1-5; D is uncertain. The V end lost 3 bases, the J end lost 5 bases, and 8 bases lay between the germline ends. The CDR3 spans 13 residues. The germline V gene encodes CDR1 MGHRA and CDR2 YSYEKL. The CDR3 sequence is CASSHGLHQPQHF. The CDR3 nucleotides read TGCGCCAGCAGCCATGGCCTCCATCAGCCCCAGCATTTT.

This clonotype was recorded at least ten times. The germline gene is not matched at one end of the junction; a read error may be the cause. V gene TRBV12-5 combines with J gene TRBJ2-5; either TRBD1 or TRBD2 may supply D (5 bases each). The CDR3 has 13 amino acids. The germline V gene has CDR1 LGHNT and CDR2 FRNRAP. CDR3 sequence (DNA): TGTGCTAGTGGTTGGGACGGTTACGGGTCATTGAACTTC. Translated: CASGWDGYGSLNF. The full variable domain, completed using reference TRBV12-5 and TRBJ2-5, is DARVTQTPRHKVTEMGQEVTMRCQPILGHNTVFWYRQTMMQGLELLAYFRNRAPLDDSGMPKDRFSAEMPDATLATLKIQPSEPRDSAVYFCASGWDGYGSLNFGPGTRLLVL.

The chain has TRBV9 and TRBJ1-2; possibly TRBD1 for D (5 bases). Germline CDR1 is SGDLS and CDR2 is YYNGEE. The CDR3 has 14 residues. Trimming removed 5 bases from V and 8 bases from J, with 19 bases in between. CDR3 sequence (DNA): TGTGCCAGCAGTAGAGGGAAGGGGTTTAGGGGCTACACCTTC. This translates into CASSRGKGFRGYTF.